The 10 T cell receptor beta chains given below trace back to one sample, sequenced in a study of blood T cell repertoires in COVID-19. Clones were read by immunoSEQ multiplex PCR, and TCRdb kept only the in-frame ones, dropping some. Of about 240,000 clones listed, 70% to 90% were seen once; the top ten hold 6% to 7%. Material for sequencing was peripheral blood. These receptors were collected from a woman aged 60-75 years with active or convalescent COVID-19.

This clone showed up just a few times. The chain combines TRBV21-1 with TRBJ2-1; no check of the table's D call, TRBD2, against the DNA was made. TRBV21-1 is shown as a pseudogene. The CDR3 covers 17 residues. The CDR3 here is CASSFRLTSGSYNEQFF. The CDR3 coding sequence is TGTGCCAGCAGCTTCCGCCTAACTAGCGGTTCCTACAATGAGCAGTTCTTC.

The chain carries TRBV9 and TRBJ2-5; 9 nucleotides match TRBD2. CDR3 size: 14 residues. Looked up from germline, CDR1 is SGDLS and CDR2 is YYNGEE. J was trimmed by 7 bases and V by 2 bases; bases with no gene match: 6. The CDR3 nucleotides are TGTGCCAGCAGCGTTCGGCTAGCGGGATCGACCCAGTACTTC. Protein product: CASSVRLAGSTQYF.

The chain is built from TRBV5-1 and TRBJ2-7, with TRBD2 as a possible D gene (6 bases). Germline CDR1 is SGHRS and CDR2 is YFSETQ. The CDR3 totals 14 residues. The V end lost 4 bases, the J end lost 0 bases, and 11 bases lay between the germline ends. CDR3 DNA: TGCGCCAGCAGCGTCGGCGGGACCTCCTACGAGCAGTACTTC. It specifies CASSVGGTSYEQYF.

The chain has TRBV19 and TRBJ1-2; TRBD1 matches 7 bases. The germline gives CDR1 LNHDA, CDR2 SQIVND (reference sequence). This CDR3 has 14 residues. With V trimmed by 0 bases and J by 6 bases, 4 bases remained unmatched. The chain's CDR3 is CASSIDRGLNGYTF. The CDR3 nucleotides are TGTGCCAGTAGTATAGATAGGGGGCTAAATGGCTACACCTTC.

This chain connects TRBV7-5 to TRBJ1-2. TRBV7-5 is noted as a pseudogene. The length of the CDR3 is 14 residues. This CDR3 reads CARGRLEPNYGYTF. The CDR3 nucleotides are TGTGCCAGGGGGAGGTTGGAACCTAACTATGGCTACACCTTC.

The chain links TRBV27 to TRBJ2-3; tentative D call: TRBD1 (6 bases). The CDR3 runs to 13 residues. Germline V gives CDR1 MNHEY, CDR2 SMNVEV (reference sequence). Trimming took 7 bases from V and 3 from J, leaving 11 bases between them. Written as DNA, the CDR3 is TGTGCCAGCATCAGCGACAGGACAGATACGCAGTATTTT. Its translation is CASISDRTDTQYF.

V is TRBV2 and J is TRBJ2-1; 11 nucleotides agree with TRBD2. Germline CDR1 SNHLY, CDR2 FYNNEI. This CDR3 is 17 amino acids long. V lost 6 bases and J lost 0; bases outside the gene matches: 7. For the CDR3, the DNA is TGTGCCAGCAGCCACTCCGGGACTAGCGGCTCCTACAATGAGCAGTTCTTC. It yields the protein CASSHSGTSGSYNEQFF.

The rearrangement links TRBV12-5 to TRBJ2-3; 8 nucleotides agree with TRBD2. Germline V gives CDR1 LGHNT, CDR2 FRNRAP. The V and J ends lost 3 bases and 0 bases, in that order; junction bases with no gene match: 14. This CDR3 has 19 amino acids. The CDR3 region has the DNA TGTGCTAGTGGTTTCACTCCGGGACTAGTGCCTACTAGCACAGATACGCAGTATTTT. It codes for CASGFTPGLVPTSTDTQYF.

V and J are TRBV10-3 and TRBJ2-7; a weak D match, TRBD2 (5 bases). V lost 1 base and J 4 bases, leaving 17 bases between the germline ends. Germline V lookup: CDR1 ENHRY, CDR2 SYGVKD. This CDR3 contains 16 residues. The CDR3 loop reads CAISEWGTGDQYEQYV. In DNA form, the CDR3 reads TGTGCCATCAGTGAGTGGGGTACCGGGGATCAGTACGAGCAGTACGTC.

The CDR3 sequence: CAISGSAYNEQFF. In DNA, the CDR3 is TGTGCCATCAGCGGTTCGGCCTACAATGAGCAGTTCTTC. This chain connects TRBV10-3 to TRBJ2-1; D unclear. The CDR3 runs to 13 residues. Germline CDR1 ENHRY, CDR2 SYGVKD. V lost 6 bases and J 2 bases, leaving 8 bases between the germline ends.